One sample yielded the 3 T cell receptor beta chains listed below, sequenced in a study of blood T cell repertoires in COVID-19. Repertoires were generated with immunoSEQ multiplex PCR, while TCRdb's copy carries only in-frame clones and drops some. This sample has 140,000 to 150,000 clones, with roughly 86% found just once. The sample was peripheral blood. The receptors come from a man aged 65-85 years with acute or convalescent COVID-19.

This sequence joins TRBV2 and TRBJ2-1; D is possibly TRBD1 (6 bases). The CDR3 totals 11 residues. V was shortened by 6 bases and J by 10 bases, with 10 bases between the two germline ends. Germline V gene lookup returns CDR1 SNHLY and CDR2 FYNNEI. CDR3 nucleotides: TGTGCCAGCAGCTCAGGGGCGGAGCAGTTCTTC. Its translation: CASSSGAEQFF. The full variable domain, its missing parts supplied by reference TRBV2 and TRBJ2-1, is EPEVTQTPSHQVTQMGQEVILRCVPISNHLYFYWYRQILGQKVEFLVSFYNNEISEKSEIFDDQFSVERPDGSNFTLKIRSTKLEDSAMYFCASSSGAEQFFGPGTRLTVL.

The chain combines TRBV6-5 with TRBJ1-1; TRBD1 might be the D (6 bases). Trimming took 6 bases from V and 11 from J, leaving 22 bases between them. This CDR3 spans 14 amino acids. Germline values: CDR1 MNHEY, CDR2 SVGAGI. In nucleotides, the CDR3 is TGTGCCAGCAGCCACGGGACAACCCTTTTTCATGCTTTCTTT. Translating gives CASSHGTTLFHAFF.

This chain uses TRBV10-2 with TRBJ1-3; 7 bases are shared with TRBD1. V shed 3 bases, J shed 0 bases, and the junction held 2 bases outside the gene matches. CDR1 WSHSY and CDR2 SAAADI come from the germline V gene. The CDR3 is made up of 15 amino acids. The CDR3 sequence is CASSEQGISGNTIYF. The DNA for the CDR3 is TGCGCCAGCAGTGAACAGGGGATCTCTGGAAACACCATATATTTT.